The 11 T cell receptor beta chains given below trace back to one sample, sequenced in a study of shared clonotypes between healthy human individuals. Naive CD8 cells lacked CD45RO and underwent positive selection for CCR7, leaving out terminally differentiated effector memory CD45RA+ cells. Produced via immunoSEQ multiplex PCR; TCRdb's table is partial and in-frame only. The repertoire has around 2,100,000 clones, over 85% of them found once; the top ten carry roughly 1%. The sequencing input was naive CD8+ T cells sorted from blood. Receptors were obtained from a man between 18 and 35 years old in good health.

V and J are TRBV6-1 and TRBJ2-7; 10 nucleotides match TRBD1. Germline assignment: CDR1 MNHNS and CDR2 SASEGT. V shed 2 bases, J shed 2 bases, and the junction held 3 bases outside the gene matches. This CDR3 region has 15 residues. As DNA, the CDR3 is TGTGCCAGCAGTGAAAGGGGGACAGGGGCCTACGAGCAGTACTTC. The encoded protein is CASSERGTGAYEQYF.

CDR3 DNA sequence: TGTGCCAGTACCGCGGGTCCCTGGGACGAGCAGTACTTC. Translation gives CASTAGPWDEQYF. This sequence joins TRBV19 and TRBJ2-7; weak D call: TRBD2 (5 bases). Trimming shortened V by 7 bases and J by 5 bases, and 15 bases separated the two germline ends. The CDR3 spans 13 residues. CDR1 LNHDA and CDR2 SQIVND come from the germline V gene (reference sequence).

The gene calls are TRBV4-1 and TRBJ1-4; no definite D call. The CDR3 has 16 residues. Germline V gene data show CDR1 as MGHRA and CDR2 as YSYEKL. V shed 0 bases and J shed 0 bases, with 8 bases lying between them. The DNA for the CDR3 is TGCGCCAGCAGCCAAGAGCACGGATCAACTAATGAAAAACTGTTTTTT. This encodes CASSQEHGSTNEKLFF.

The CDR3: CASSLGLSTDTQYF. CDR3 DNA sequence: TGTGCCAGCAGCTTAGGGTTGAGCACAGATACGCAGTATTTT. The rearrangement links TRBV7-2 to TRBJ2-3; D gene ambiguous. V lost 1 base and J 0 bases, leaving 5 bases between the germline ends. CDR1 is SGHTA and CDR2 is FQGNSA in the germline V gene. CDR3 length: 14 amino acids.

Only a few counts were recorded for this clone. Other DNA sequences in this sample translate to the same CDR3. The chain has TRBV5-6 and TRBJ2-7; 10 bases agree with TRBD1. Germline V gene lookup returns CDR1 SGHDT and CDR2 YYEEEE. The CDR3 length is 13 residues. The J segment lost 5 bases and the V segment lost 3 bases, leaving 2 bases of the junction unmatched. This chain's CDR3 is CASSWDRGDEQYF. CDR3 bases: TGTGCCAGCAGCTGGGACAGGGGAGACGAGCAGTACTTC.

Concerning this clone itself: The sample carries other DNA sequences with the same CDR3. The gene calls are TRBV6-5 and TRBJ2-7, with D unclear. Germline V CDR1 and CDR2: MNHEY, SVGAGI. V lost 0 bases to trimming and J lost 1 base, with 13 bases between them. The CDR3 runs to 16 residues. CDR3 sequence: CASSYSAGQVSYEQYF. As DNA, the CDR3 is TGTGCCAGCAGTTACTCGGCCGGGCAGGTATCCTACGAGCAGTACTTC.

The chain is built from TRBV19 and TRBJ2-7; 12 bases map to TRBD2. The V segment lost 8 bases and the J segment 7 bases; nucleotides outside the gene matches: 12. Germline V gene data show CDR1 as LNHDA and CDR2 as SQIVND (reference sequence). The CDR3 totals 15 residues. CDR3 sequence: CASSQGLAGLYEQYF. DNA of the CDR3: TGTGCCAGTTCTCAAGGACTAGCGGGATTGTATGAGCAGTACTTC. The variable domain in full, with the rest retrieved from reference TRBV19 and TRBJ2-7, is DGGITQSPKYLFRKEGQNVTLSCEQNLNHDAMYWYRQDPGQGLRLIYYSQIVNDFQKGDIAEGYSVSREKKESFPLTVTSAQKNPTAFYLCASSQGLAGLYEQYFGPGTRLTVT.

The V gene is TRBV7-2, the J gene TRBJ2-1; tentatively, D is TRBD1 (6 bases). CDR3 size: 13 residues. Trimming stripped 3 bases from V and 14 bases from J, with 17 bases between. Germline CDR1 is SGHTA and CDR2 is FQGNSA. CDR3 amino acids: CASSFADSVEKFF. CDR3 in DNA: TGTGCCAGCAGCTTCGCGGACAGCGTCGAGAAGTTCTTC. The full variable domain, with the rest looked up from reference TRBV7-2 and TRBJ2-1, is GAGVSQSPSNKVTEKGKDVELRCDPISGHTALYWYRQSLGQGLEFLIYFQGNSAPDKSGLPSDRFSAERTGGSVSTLTIQRTQQEDSAVYLCASSFADSVEKFFGPGTRLTVL.

This chain uses TRBV6-5 with TRBJ2-1; 13 nucleotides match TRBD2. In germline, CDR1 is MNHEY, CDR2 SVGAGI. The CDR3 totals 13 residues. V trimming: 2 bases; J trimming: 15 bases; junction bases outside the gene matches: 4. The CDR3 nucleotides read TGTGCCAGCAGTTACGGGGGACTAGCGGGGCGGTTCTTC. Its protein is CASSYGGLAGRFF.

V usage is TRBV5-6 and J usage is TRBJ2-5; 7 nucleotides line up with TRBD2. After removal of 0 bases from V and 7 bases from J, the junction contained 6 bases not matched to a gene. This CDR3 comprises 14 residues. From germline, CDR1 is SGHDT and CDR2 YYEEEE. Here the CDR3 reads CASSLGLAVWTQYF. DNA of the CDR3: TGTGCCAGCAGCTTGGGACTAGCCGTATGGACCCAGTACTTC.

The CDR3 here is CASSAGRSLYF. CDR3 nucleotides: TGTGCCAGTAGTGCTGGACGGTCTTTATATTTT. The chain recombines TRBV19 with TRBJ1-3; D gene uncertain. In germline, CDR1 is LNHDA, CDR2 SQIVND (reference sequence). Trimming left V 5 bases short and J 14 bases short, with 13 bases between. The CDR3 covers 11 residues.